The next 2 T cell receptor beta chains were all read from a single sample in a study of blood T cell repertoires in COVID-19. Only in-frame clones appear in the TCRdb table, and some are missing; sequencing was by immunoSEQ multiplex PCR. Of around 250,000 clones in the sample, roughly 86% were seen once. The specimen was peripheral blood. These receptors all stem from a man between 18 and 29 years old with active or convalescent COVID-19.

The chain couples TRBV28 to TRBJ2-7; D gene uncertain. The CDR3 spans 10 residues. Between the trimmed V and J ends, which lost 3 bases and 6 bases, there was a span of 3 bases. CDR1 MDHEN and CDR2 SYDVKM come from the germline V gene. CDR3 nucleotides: TGTGCCAGCAGTTTCATCGAGCAGTACTTC. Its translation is CASSFIEQYF.

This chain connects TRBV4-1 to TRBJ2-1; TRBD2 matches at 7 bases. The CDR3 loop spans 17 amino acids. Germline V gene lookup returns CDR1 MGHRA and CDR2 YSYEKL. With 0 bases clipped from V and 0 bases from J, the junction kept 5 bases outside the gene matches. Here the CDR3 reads CASSQDGAGSSYNEQFF. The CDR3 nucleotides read TGCGCCAGCAGCCAAGATGGAGCGGGGAGCTCCTACAATGAGCAGTTCTTC.